These 29 T cell receptor beta chains were all obtained from the same sample, sequenced in a study of T cell responses to AZD1222 COVID-19 vaccine. Sequenced by immunoSEQ multiplex PCR; TCRdb stores in-frame clones only, minus some. The profile shows 65,000 to 70,000 clones, around four fifths of them singletons. The sample consisted of peripheral blood, taken 28 days after the second AZD1222 dose. These receptor sequences come from an adult who received the AZD1222 COVID-19 vaccine.

CDR3 nucleotide sequence: TGTGCCAGCAGCTTGGCGGGGACAGGGATATACAATGAGCAGTTCTTC. It translates to CASSLAGTGIYNEQFF. The chain links TRBV5-6 to TRBJ2-1; 9 bases line up with TRBD1. This CDR3 spans 16 amino acids. Germline V gives CDR1 SGHDT, CDR2 YYEEEE. After removal of 0 bases from V and 4 bases from J, the junction contained 5 bases not matched to a gene.

The chain recombines TRBV25-1 with TRBJ1-1; the match to TRBD1 covers 9 bases. CDR1 is MGHDK and CDR2 is SYGVNS in the germline V gene. The CDR3 runs 14 residues. Losses at the gene ends were 5 bases for V and 4 bases for J; bases not matched to a gene: 5. CDR3 coding DNA: TGTGCCAGCAGTTACGGGACAGGGTCCACTGAAGCTTTCTTT. This codes for CASSYGTGSTEAFF.

The chain employs TRBV6-1 and TRBJ1-5; 10 nucleotides line up with TRBD1. With V trimmed by 3 bases and J by 7 bases, 3 bases remained unmatched. Germline V gives CDR1 MNHNS, CDR2 SASEGT. CDR3 length: 14 amino acids. CDR3 nucleotides: TGTGCCAGCAGTGAGACAGGGGGCGCGCAGCCCCAGCATTTT. It specifies CASSETGGAQPQHF.

This chain joins TRBV11-2 and TRBJ2-3; the match to TRBD2 covers 10 bases. This CDR3 is built from 16 residues. V trimming: 1 base; J trimming: 4 bases; junction bases outside the gene matches: 5. Germline lookup yields CDR1 SGHAT and CDR2 FQNNGV. The CDR3 nucleotides are TGTGCCAGCAGCTTAGGGGCAAGCGGGGGGGCAGATACGCAGTATTTT. Translation: CASSLGASGGADTQYF.

Written as DNA, the CDR3 is TGTGCCAGCAGCCAAGATCAGGACGTCAACGCCCAGCATTTT. It codes for CASSQDQDVNAQHF. The chain carries TRBV4-2 and TRBJ1-5; D not resolved. Trimming removed 0 bases at V and 11 bases at J, with 14 bases between. CDR1 LGHNA and CDR2 YNFKEQ come from the germline V gene. The CDR3 runs to 14 residues.

V and J are TRBV5-1 and TRBJ2-1, with D perhaps being TRBD1 or TRBD2 (5 bases each). The CDR3 runs 13 residues. V gave up 0 bases and J gave up 7 bases, with 8 bases separating them. Germline CDR1 and CDR2: SGHRS and YFSETQ. The CDR3 is CASSLGWGNEQFF. DNA for the CDR3: TGCGCCAGCAGCTTGGGGTGGGGGAATGAGCAGTTCTTC.

V and J are TRBV18 and TRBJ2-6; D is possibly TRBD2 (6 bases). The V gene lost 3 bases and the J gene lost 2 bases, with 8 bases spanning the gap. Germline assignment: CDR1 KGHSH and CDR2 LQKENI. This CDR3 has 15 residues. Here the CDR3 DNA reads TGTGCCAGCTCACCGGGAGGACCTGGGGCCAACGTCCTGACTTTC. Protein sequence: CASSPGGPGANVLTF.

The chain joins TRBV7-2 to TRBJ2-1, with D possibly being TRBD2 (5 bases). Trimming cost V 5 bases and J 9 bases, with 17 bases left between them. The CDR3 is 14 residues long. Per the germline V gene, CDR1 is SGHTA and CDR2 is FQGNSA. DNA for the CDR3: TGTGCCAGCAGCCTAGGCGGCGGGTTCGGTGAGCAGTTCTTC. Translated, it gives CASSLGGGFGEQFF. Drawing the rest from reference TRBV7-2 and TRBJ2-1, the complete variable domain is GAGVSQSPSNKVTEKGKDVELRCDPISGHTALYWYRQSLGQGLEFLIYFQGNSAPDKSGLPSDRFSAERTGGSVSTLTIQRTQQEDSAVYLCASSLGGGFGEQFFGPGTRLTVL.

This rearrangement joins TRBV5-1 to TRBJ2-7; D unresolved. The CDR3 length is 14 residues. Germline assignment: CDR1 SGHRS and CDR2 YFSETQ. Between the trimmed V and J ends, which lost 4 bases and 2 bases, there was a span of 13 bases. CDR3 sequence: CASSISDGAYEQYF. In DNA form, the CDR3 reads TGCGCCAGCAGCATTTCGGACGGAGCCTACGAGCAGTACTTC.

V and J are TRBV5-1 and TRBJ2-3; 8 bases agree with TRBD2. The CDR3 sequence is 16 residues long. Looked up from germline, CDR1 is SGHRS and CDR2 is YFSETQ. J was trimmed by 0 bases and V by 1 base; bases with no gene match: 4. CDR3 residues: CASSLLLADSTDTQYF. The CDR3 region has the DNA TGCGCCAGCAGCTTGCTACTAGCGGATAGCACAGATACGCAGTATTTT.

The chain links TRBV7-2 to TRBJ1-6; D gene ambiguous. V was clipped by 1 base and J by 6 bases, with 10 bases between them. The CDR3 has 15 residues. The germline CDR1 and CDR2 sequences are SGHTA and FQGNSA. The CDR3 DNA reads as TGTGCCAGCAGCTTAGAGGTTGTCGCTAATTCACCCCTCCACTTT. Amino acids: CASSLEVVANSPLHF. Based on the CDR3 plus reference TRBV7-2 and TRBJ1-6, the full variable domain is GAGVSQSPSNKVTEKGKDVELRCDPISGHTALYWYRQSLGQGLEFLIYFQGNSAPDKSGLPSDRFSAERTGGSVSTLTIQRTQQEDSAVYLCASSLEVVANSPLHFGNGTRLTVT.

J is TRBJ1-6 and V is TRBV7-2; the D gene is possibly TRBD1 (5 bases). CDR1 is SGHTA and CDR2 is FQGNSA in the germline V gene. There are 15 residues in the CDR3. V was clipped by 1 base and J by 10 bases, with 14 bases between them. The CDR3 region is CASSLEPGRNSPLHF. The CDR3 DNA is TGTGCCAGCAGCTTAGAGCCAGGGAGAAACTCACCCCTCCACTTT.

J is TRBJ2-7 and V is TRBV6-2 or TRBV6-3, with D perhaps TRBD1 (5 bases). The CDR3 spans 14 residues. V was clipped by 5 bases and J by 4 bases, with 15 bases between them. Germline CDR1 MNHEY, CDR2 SVGEGT. DNA for the CDR3: TGTGCCAGCAGTGCCGGGCTGGCAGGGTACGAGCAGTACTTC. Its translation: CASSAGLAGYEQYF.

The chain is built from TRBV19 and TRBJ1-1; the D gene is possibly TRBD1 (6 bases). The CDR3 extends over 13 amino acids. Trimming cost V 4 bases and J 10 bases, with 16 bases left between them. Per germline, CDR1 LNHDA and CDR2 SQIVND (reference sequence). The CDR3 here is CASSSVAGALAFF. In nucleotides, the CDR3 is TGTGCCAGTAGTAGCGTGGCAGGGGCCTTAGCTTTCTTT.

The chain links TRBV7-2 to TRBJ1-6, with TRBD1 matching over 9 bases. The CDR3 length is 14 residues. The junction had 2 bases not matched to a gene; V was cut back by 2 bases and J by 9 bases. Germline CDR1 is SGHTA and CDR2 is FQGNSA. The CDR3: CASSLSTGGSPLHF. As DNA, the CDR3 is TGTGCCAGCAGCTTATCGACAGGGGGTTCACCCCTCCACTTT. Together with reference TRBV7-2 and TRBJ1-6, the CDR3 gives the full variable domain: GAGVSQSPSNKVTEKGKDVELRCDPISGHTALYWYRQSLGQGLEFLIYFQGNSAPDKSGLPSDRFSAERTGGSVSTLTIQRTQQEDSAVYLCASSLSTGGSPLHFGNGTRLTVT.

Concerning this clone itself: One junction end does not reproduce the germline sequence, and a read error may be involved. Other DNA sequences in this specimen translate into the identical CDR3. V usage is TRBV10-3 and J usage is TRBJ1-5, with D perhaps matching TRBD1 (6 bases). The germline V gene encodes CDR1 ENHRY and CDR2 SYGVKD. This CDR3 is built from 19 residues. DNA of the CDR3: TGTGCAATCAGTAGACGACAGGTCGTCGTATGTCTGGGAGATCAGCCCCAGCATTTT. It codes for CAISRRQVVVCLGDQPQHF.

The chain uses TRBV5-1 and TRBJ1-1; a possible D gene is TRBD1 (5 bases). The CDR3 runs to 12 residues. V shed 4 bases and J shed 4 bases, with 8 bases lying between them. Germline loops: CDR1 SGHRS, CDR2 YFSETQ. CDR3 in amino acids: CASSPGTTEAFF. CDR3 in DNA: TGCGCCAGCAGCCCTGGGACCACTGAAGCTTTCTTT. Full variable domain (missing parts from reference TRBV5-1 and TRBJ1-1): KAGVTQTPRYLIKTRGQQVTLSCSPISGHRSVSWYQQTPGQGLQFLFEYFSETQRNKGNFPGRFSGRQFSNSRSEMNVSTLELGDSALYLCASSPGTTEAFFGQGTRLTVV.

The V call is TRBV5-6, the J call TRBJ1-2, with D perhaps matching TRBD1 (6 bases). The CDR3 extends over 12 amino acids. The V end lost 4 bases, the J end lost 5 bases, and 9 bases lay between the germline ends. The germline CDR1 and CDR2 sequences are SGHDT and YYEEEE. The CDR3 loop reads CASSITGYGYTF. In nucleotides, the CDR3 is TGTGCCAGCAGCATCACAGGGTATGGCTACACCTTC.

CDR3 sequence reads: CASSLIRDFYEQFF. The CDR3 DNA sequence: TGTGCCAGCAGCTTGATCAGGGATTTCTATGAGCAGTTCTTC. V gene TRBV7-9 combines with J gene TRBJ2-1; weak D call: TRBD1 (5 bases). The germline CDR1 and CDR2 sequences are SEHNR and FQNEAQ (reference sequence). Trimming pared 3 bases from V and 8 bases from J, leaving 14 bases between. This CDR3 contains 14 residues.

The chain uses TRBV6-6 and TRBJ1-1, with 7 nucleotides matching TRBD1. The trim removed 6 bases at V and 5 bases at J, leaving 3 bases unmatched. The CDR3 consists of 12 residues. Germline CDR1 and CDR2: MNHNY and SVGAGI (reference sequence). The CDR3 is CASRVQGTEAFF. The DNA for the CDR3 is TGTGCCAGCAGAGTACAGGGGACTGAAGCTTTCTTT.

This chain links TRBV4-1 with TRBJ2-2; 9 bases fit TRBD1. The CDR3 contains 16 residues. The V and J ends lost 3 bases and 1 base, in that order; junction bases with no gene match: 3. The germline CDR1 and CDR2 sequences are MGHRA and YSYEKL. CDR3 in amino acids: CASSHRQGENTGELFF. As DNA, the CDR3 is TGCGCCAGCAGCCACAGACAGGGGGAGAACACCGGGGAGCTGTTTTTT.

In its sample, this clone was seen a few times. V gene TRBV4-3 combines with J gene TRBJ2-7; TRBD2 might be the D (5 bases). Per the germline V gene, CDR1 is LGHNA and CDR2 is YSLEER. The CDR3 has 14 amino acids. The ends were cut back, 0 bases at V and 3 bases at J, with 9 bases in the middle. The chain's CDR3 is CASSQDPGSYEQYF. The CDR3 nucleotides read TGCGCCAGCAGCCAAGATCCGGGAAGCTACGAGCAGTACTTC.

This clone occurred a few times. The J gene is TRBJ1-1, the V gene TRBV6-5, with D unresolved. CDR1 is MNHEY, CDR2 SVGAGI, per germline. The CDR3 runs 15 residues. V was pared by 0 bases and J by 1 base, with 9 bases between. Here the CDR3 reads CASSYSSRSNTEAFF. For the CDR3, the DNA is TGTGCCAGCAGTTACTCGAGCAGATCGAACACTGAAGCTTTCTTT.

This rearrangement joins TRBV19 to TRBJ1-3; TRBD1 might be the D (5 bases). V was trimmed by 0 bases and J by 4 bases, leaving 13 bases between them. This CDR3 is 16 amino acids long. The germline V gene encodes CDR1 LNHDA and CDR2 SQIVND (reference sequence). CDR3 in amino acids: CASSIDGATAGNTIYF. CDR3 nucleotide sequence: TGTGCCAGTAGTATAGATGGTGCGACAGCCGGAAACACCATATATTTT.

V gene TRBV12-5 combines with J gene TRBJ2-1; D is undetermined. Per germline, CDR1 LGHNT and CDR2 FRNRAP. The CDR3 contains 14 residues. The V end lost 2 bases, the J end lost 1 base, and 6 bases lay between the germline ends. CDR3 amino acids: CASGLTLSYNEQFF. The CDR3 nucleotides read TGTGCTAGTGGTTTGACTCTATCCTACAATGAGCAGTTCTTC.

The chain carries TRBV21-1 and TRBJ2-2; the listed D gene, TRBD2, was not tested against the DNA. TRBV21-1 is reported as a pseudogene. CDR3 length equals 15 residues. DNA of the CDR3: TGTGCCAGCGTAGATTCTAGGAGGAACACCGGGGAGCTGTTTTTT. As protein: CASVDSRRNTGELFF.

The chain employs TRBV19 and TRBJ1-5, with unresolved D. Trimming took off 5 bases at V and 9 bases at J, with 11 bases between the two ends. CDR1 is LNHDA and CDR2 is SQIVND in the germline V gene (reference sequence). The CDR3 contains 12 residues. This CDR3 is CASSADSPPQHF. CDR3 sequence (DNA): TGTGCCAGTAGTGCCGACTCCCCGCCCCAGCATTTT. Drawing the rest from reference TRBV19 and TRBJ1-5, the complete variable domain is DGGITQSPKYLFRKEGQNVTLSCEQNLNHDAMYWYRQDPGQGLRLIYYSQIVNDFQKGDIAEGYSVSREKKESFPLTVTSAQKNPTAFYLCASSADSPPQHFGDGTRLSIL.

This chain links TRBV6-5 with TRBJ2-3; D ambiguous. The V and J ends lost 6 bases and 2 bases respectively, with 15 bases between them. Germline V lookup: CDR1 MNHEY, CDR2 SVGAGI. This CDR3 comprises 15 residues. CDR3 residues: CASSPDLWNTDTQYF. CDR3 sequence (DNA): TGTGCCAGCAGCCCAGACTTGTGGAACACAGATACGCAGTATTTT.

V and J are TRBV15 and TRBJ2-7; the D is unclear. CDR3 length: 13 amino acids. The ends were cut back, 0 bases at V and 7 bases at J, with 10 bases in the middle. Germline V lookup: CDR1 LNHNV, CDR2 YYDKDF (reference sequence). The CDR3 region is CATSRDWGREQYF. CDR3 nucleotides: TGTGCCACCAGCAGAGACTGGGGTAGAGAGCAGTACTTC.